This T cell receptor beta chain was sequenced in a study of CD8 T cells in Susac syndrome. Overall study: Within the group of sequenced Susac syndrome patients, five or six had active disease and fewer than 10 were in remission.

V dropped 5 bases and J dropped 3 bases, with 24 bases sitting between them. The CDR3 runs 18 residues. Germline CDR1 reads SEHNR; CDR2 reads FQNEAQ (reference sequence). Random hexamers primed reverse transcription of about 0.45 to 1 ug RNA. TCR beta CDR3 was amplified by immunoSEQ covering 54 Vbeta and 13 Jbeta. Each CDR3 protein gets one entry after TCRdb re-called the immunoSEQ multiplex PCR reads with MiXCR. The data hold 150,000 to 200,000 distinct CDR3 sequences, with around 94% observed a single time. This clonotype originated in a human donor with Susac syndrome. The gene calls are TRBV7-9 and TRBJ2-3; D is perhaps TRBD1 (6 bases). Sequenced input: CD4+ T cells from PBMCs. CDR3 sequence (DNA): TGTGCCAGCAGCCCAGAATGGTCGGGACAACGCCCTACAGATACGCAGTATTTT. It encodes CASSPEWSGQRPTDTQYF.